These T cell receptor beta chains were read from a single sample in a study of blood T cells in healthy people across ages. MiXCR, run by TCRdb on the 5' RACE reads, gives a single entry per CDR3 protein. The data show about 1.8 million distinct CDR3 sequences, with about 49% seen just once and over 2% held by the top ten. The sample taken for sequencing was blood. These receptors were obtained from a woman aged 40 to 50 in good health. The CDR3 runs from the conserved cysteine through the conserved F or W. The order of the fields is J gene, D gene, clone size, V gene, CDR3 DNA, CDR3 protein. The D gene is left open where the match is weak. Clone size is given for some rows only: seen once, a few or many times, or a class if the clone is expanded.

j_call: TRBJ2-1; d_call: NA; clone_size: NA; v_call: TRBV27; cdr3_nt: TGTGCCAGCAACCTCAGGGGCGCCTACAATGAGCAGTTCTTC; cdr3_aa: CASNLRGAYNEQFF
j_call: TRBJ1-2; d_call: NA; clone_size: NA; v_call: TRBV20-1; cdr3_nt: TGCAGTGCTAGAGTAGGGTCAGTCGAGGGTGGCTACACCTTC; cdr3_aa: CSARVGSVEGGYTF
j_call: TRBJ1-5; d_call: TRBD1; clone_size: once; v_call: TRBV6-2/TRBV6-3; cdr3_nt: TGTGCCAGCAGTCAGAGGGCAAAGACAGGGTTACAGCCCCAGCATTTT; cdr3_aa: CASSQRAKTGLQPQHF
j_call: TRBJ1-2; d_call: NA; clone_size: NA; v_call: TRBV21-1; cdr3_nt: NA; cdr3_aa: CASSKVGTGITNYGYTF
j_call: TRBJ2-7; d_call: NA; clone_size: few; v_call: TRBV2; cdr3_nt: TGTGCCAGCGCTGCCTACGAGCAGTACTTC; cdr3_aa: CASAAYEQYF
j_call: TRBJ2-5; d_call: NA; clone_size: NA; v_call: TRBV19; cdr3_nt: TGTGCCAGTAGTAGCGGGGCGCAATACTACAATGAGCAGTACTTC; cdr3_aa: CASSSGAQYYNEQYF
j_call: TRBJ2-5; d_call: NA; clone_size: few; v_call: TRBV7-9; cdr3_nt: TGTGCCAGCAGCTTAGAAACCGGAATAATAGAGACCCAGTACTTC; cdr3_aa: CASSLETGIIETQYF
j_call: TRBJ2-7; d_call: NA; clone_size: NA; v_call: TRBV4-1; cdr3_nt: TGCGCCAGCAGCCAAGCAGGGCCTCTCTACGGGCAGTACTTC; cdr3_aa: CASSQAGPLYGQYF
j_call: TRBJ2-1; d_call: TRBD2; clone_size: NA; v_call: TRBV7-2; cdr3_nt: TGTGCCAGCAGCTTACACCGGGGGGACTCACCCTACAATGAGCAGTTCTTC; cdr3_aa: CASSLHRGDSPYNEQFF
j_call: TRBJ2-1; d_call: TRBD2; clone_size: NA; v_call: TRBV7-2; cdr3_nt: TGTGCCAGCAGCTTTAACGGACTAGCGGGGCGCAATGAGCAGTTCTTC; cdr3_aa: CASSFNGLAGRNEQFF
j_call: TRBJ2-5; d_call: TRBD1; clone_size: NA; v_call: TRBV20-1; cdr3_nt: TGCAGTGCTGCCCCGGGACAGGGGTGGGAGACCCAGTACTTC; cdr3_aa: CSAAPGQGWETQYF
j_call: TRBJ1-1; d_call: NA; clone_size: NA; v_call: TRBV6-2/TRBV6-3; cdr3_nt: TGTGCCAGCACTACCCAGAGGAACACTGAAGCTTTCTTT; cdr3_aa: CASTTQRNTEAFF
j_call: TRBJ1-2; d_call: NA; clone_size: NA; v_call: TRBV20-1; cdr3_nt: TGCAAAGGATTTGACAGGAGTAACTATGGCTACACCTTC; cdr3_aa: CKGFDRSNYGYTF
j_call: TRBJ2-7; d_call: TRBD1; clone_size: few; v_call: TRBV27; cdr3_nt: TGTGCCAGCAGTAAGACAGGGGCGGGGTACGAGCAGTACTTC; cdr3_aa: CASSKTGAGYEQYF
j_call: TRBJ1-2; d_call: NA; clone_size: NA; v_call: TRBV9; cdr3_nt: TGTGCCAGCAGCGTAGTAACAGGGAACTATGGCTACACCTTC; cdr3_aa: CASSVVTGNYGYTF
j_call: TRBJ2-1; d_call: NA; clone_size: NA; v_call: TRBV6-2/TRBV6-3; cdr3_nt: TGTGCCAGCAGCCACCTCGGGGAGGTCCAGTACAATGAGCAGTTCTTC; cdr3_aa: CASSHLGEVQYNEQFF
j_call: TRBJ1-2; d_call: NA; clone_size: few; v_call: TRBV11-2; cdr3_nt: TGTGCCAGCAGCCTAGGACGGAACTTATATGGCTACACCTTC; cdr3_aa: CASSLGRNLYGYTF
j_call: TRBJ2-3; d_call: NA; clone_size: few; v_call: TRBV7-2; cdr3_nt: TGTGCCAGCAGGCGAGGTGGGGGGCTCCACGGCACAGATACGCAGTATTTT; cdr3_aa: CASRRGGGLHGTDTQYF
j_call: TRBJ2-5; d_call: NA; clone_size: NA; v_call: TRBV5-6; cdr3_nt: TGTGCCAGCAGCCAGCCGACAGGCGGCCAAGAGACCCAGTACTTC; cdr3_aa: CASSQPTGGQETQYF
j_call: TRBJ2-7; d_call: NA; clone_size: once; v_call: TRBV2; cdr3_nt: TGTGCCAGCAGTGAAAGGGACCCTGGAGCCGGGAACGAGCAGTACTTC; cdr3_aa: CASSERDPGAGNEQYF
j_call: TRBJ2-7; d_call: NA; clone_size: NA; v_call: TRBV28; cdr3_nt: TGTGCCAGCAGTCCTAGGACCCCTCGGGGCCTCGAGCAGTACTTC; cdr3_aa: CASSPRTPRGLEQYF
j_call: TRBJ2-1; d_call: TRBD1; clone_size: few; v_call: TRBV28; cdr3_nt: TGTGCCAGCAGTTTAACCGGGACAGGGTCCTACAATGAGCAGTTCTTC; cdr3_aa: CASSLTGTGSYNEQFF
j_call: TRBJ2-1; d_call: NA; clone_size: NA; v_call: TRBV5-1; cdr3_nt: TGCGCCAGCAGCTTGAGACAGCCCGGGAATGAGCAGTTCTTC; cdr3_aa: CASSLRQPGNEQFF
j_call: TRBJ1-5; d_call: TRBD1; clone_size: NA; v_call: TRBV3-1; cdr3_nt: TGTGCCAGCAGCCAACAGGACAGGGGGGGTGACAATCAGCCCCAGCATTTT; cdr3_aa: CASSQQDRGGDNQPQHF
j_call: TRBJ2-1; d_call: NA; clone_size: few; v_call: TRBV7-2; cdr3_nt: TGTGCCAGCAGCTATGAGAGGGGGGGCAGCTCCTACAATGAGCAGTTCTTC; cdr3_aa: CASSYERGGSSYNEQFF
j_call: TRBJ2-2; d_call: NA; clone_size: NA; v_call: TRBV5-1; cdr3_nt: TGCGCCAGCAGCTCCCGGGACAAGAACACCGGGGAGCTGTTTTTT; cdr3_aa: CASSSRDKNTGELFF
j_call: TRBJ1-2; d_call: NA; clone_size: few; v_call: TRBV24-1; cdr3_nt: TGTGCCACCAGTGACCGGACAGAAGCTAACTATGGCTACACCTTC; cdr3_aa: CATSDRTEANYGYTF
j_call: TRBJ2-3; d_call: TRBD2; clone_size: few; v_call: TRBV4-1; cdr3_nt: TGCGCCAGCAGCCTCGGGACTAGAATAAGCTCAGATACGCAGTATTTT; cdr3_aa: CASSLGTRISSDTQYF
j_call: TRBJ1-4; d_call: TRBD1; clone_size: NA; v_call: TRBV5-1; cdr3_nt: TGCGCCAGCAGCCTTCAACCGGGACAGTCTAATGAAAAACTGTTTTTT; cdr3_aa: CASSLQPGQSNEKLFF
j_call: TRBJ2-3; d_call: NA; clone_size: NA; v_call: TRBV5-5; cdr3_nt: TGTGCCAGCAGCTTCGACGTAGGGGGTACGCAGTATTTT; cdr3_aa: CASSFDVGGTQYF
j_call: TRBJ2-1; d_call: NA; clone_size: NA; v_call: TRBV6-5; cdr3_nt: TGTGCCAGCACAACACGGGGGATCCGAGACCAGAATGAGCAGTTCTTC; cdr3_aa: CASTTRGIRDQNEQFF
j_call: TRBJ2-7; d_call: TRBD1; clone_size: few; v_call: TRBV12-3/TRBV12-4; cdr3_nt: TGTACCAGCGCCTTCGGGACAGGGGATACCTACGAGCAGTACTTC; cdr3_aa: CTSAFGTGDTYEQYF
j_call: TRBJ2-1; d_call: NA; clone_size: few; v_call: TRBV29-1; cdr3_nt: TGCAGCGTGTGGGGTGGCAATGAGCAGTTCTTC; cdr3_aa: CSVWGGNEQFF
j_call: TRBJ2-7; d_call: NA; clone_size: NA; v_call: TRBV7-2; cdr3_nt: TGTGCCAGCAGCTTAGTCGGGGGAATAATGATCTACGAGCAGTACTTC; cdr3_aa: CASSLVGGIMIYEQYF
j_call: TRBJ2-5; d_call: NA; clone_size: NA; v_call: TRBV7-2; cdr3_nt: TGTGCCAGCAGCCTAAATGGGCCCTGGGCAGGCCAAGAGACCCAGTACTTC; cdr3_aa: CASSLNGPWAGQETQYF
j_call: TRBJ1-2; d_call: TRBD1; clone_size: NA; v_call: TRBV20-1; cdr3_nt: TGCAGTGCTAGCAACAGGGGGCTAGGGCCCTATGGCTACACCTTC; cdr3_aa: CSASNRGLGPYGYTF
j_call: TRBJ2-1; d_call: NA; clone_size: few; v_call: TRBV15; cdr3_nt: TGTGCCACCAGCCTGGGTAGCTCCTACAATGAGCAGTTCTTC; cdr3_aa: CATSLGSSYNEQFF
j_call: TRBJ2-3; d_call: TRBD2; clone_size: NA; v_call: TRBV20-1; cdr3_nt: TGCAGTGCAAGTCCTAACGGGGGGACGGGGGATACGCAGTATTTT; cdr3_aa: CSASPNGGTGDTQYF
j_call: TRBJ1-6; d_call: TRBD1; clone_size: NA; v_call: TRBV7-2; cdr3_nt: TGTGCCAGCAGCTTAGGGGGGACAGGGTGGCGTAATTCACCCCTCCACTTT; cdr3_aa: CASSLGGTGWRNSPLHF
j_call: TRBJ2-1; d_call: NA; clone_size: NA; v_call: TRBV7-2; cdr3_nt: TGTGCCAGCAGCCCGGGGGCTATCTACAATGAGCAGTTCTTC; cdr3_aa: CASSPGAIYNEQFF
j_call: TRBJ1-1; d_call: NA; clone_size: NA; v_call: TRBV6-2/TRBV6-3; cdr3_nt: TGTGCCACAGGGAGGAGTGACACTGAAGCTTTCTTT; cdr3_aa: CATGRSDTEAFF
j_call: TRBJ2-3; d_call: NA; clone_size: NA; v_call: TRBV5-1; cdr3_nt: TGCGCCAGCAGCTTGGGACCCTCCCCTGATACGCAGTATTTT; cdr3_aa: CASSLGPSPDTQYF
j_call: TRBJ1-2; d_call: NA; clone_size: few; v_call: TRBV12-3/TRBV12-4; cdr3_nt: TGTGCCAGCCAGACCGGACAGACCTCTGGCTACACCTTC; cdr3_aa: CASQTGQTSGYTF
j_call: TRBJ1-5; d_call: NA; clone_size: NA; v_call: TRBV11-2; cdr3_nt: TGTGCCAGCAGCTTAGGGACTTTGGGCAATCAGCCCCAGCATTTT; cdr3_aa: CASSLGTLGNQPQHF
j_call: TRBJ2-6; d_call: NA; clone_size: few; v_call: TRBV11-2; cdr3_nt: TGTGCCAGCAGCTCAACACAGGCGTGGGCCAACGTCCTGACTTTC; cdr3_aa: CASSSTQAWANVLTF
j_call: TRBJ1-4; d_call: NA; clone_size: NA; v_call: TRBV5-1; cdr3_nt: TGCGCCAGCAGCTTGACGGGGCCGGGTAATGAAAAACTGTTTTTT; cdr3_aa: CASSLTGPGNEKLFF
j_call: TRBJ2-6; d_call: TRBD2; clone_size: NA; v_call: TRBV20-1; cdr3_nt: TGCAGTGTTCCAGCGGGGGGGACTGGGGCCAACGTCCTGACTTTC; cdr3_aa: CSVPAGGTGANVLTF
j_call: TRBJ2-7; d_call: TRBD1; clone_size: few; v_call: TRBV20-1; cdr3_nt: TGCAGTGCATCGGACAGGGGCCAGACCTACGAGCAGTACTTC; cdr3_aa: CSASDRGQTYEQYF